These T cell receptor beta chains were read from a single sample in a study of T cell responses to AZD1222 COVID-19 vaccine. Measured with immunoSEQ multiplex PCR; TCRdb has only the in-frame clones, and not every one. The data show roughly 120,000 clones, with around 88% seen just once and around a tenth held by the top ten. The sample consisted of peripheral blood, taken on day 0 of AZD1222 vaccination. The receptors were gathered from an adult in good health. Each CDR3 is given with its conserved first and last residue. The D gene is left open where the match is weak. Size is stated for part of the rows, as once, few or many counts, or as a class when the clone is expanded.

NA,TRBJ2-5,NA,TRBV5-4,TGTGCCAGCAGCTTATCAGGAGGCGAAGAGACCCAGTACTTC,CASSLSGGEETQYF
NA,TRBJ2-7,NA,TRBV7-3,TGTGCCAGCAGCCTTTCGGGCGAAAACTCCTACGAGCAGTACTTC,CASSLSGENSYEQYF
NA,TRBJ2-6,NA,TRBV5-1,TGCGCCAGCAATGCCAGGGCGCTACCTAGCTCTGGGGCCAACGTCCTGACTTTC,CASNARALPSSGANVLTF
NA,TRBJ2-5,NA,TRBV28,TGTGCCAGCAGGGGGGCCCCCCCCCAAGAGACCCAGTACTTC,CASRGAPPQETQYF
NA,TRBJ2-7,NA,TRBV6-2/TRBV6-3,TGTGCCAGCAGTTACAGCCAGGGAAGTTTCTACGAGCAGTACTTC,CASSYSQGSFYEQYF
NA,TRBJ2-7,NA,TRBV6-5,TGTGCCAGCAGTTACTCGGTAACAGGTCCCTACGAGCAGTACTTC,CASSYSVTGPYEQYF
NA,TRBJ2-7,once,TRBV3-1/TRBV3-2,TGTGCCAGCAGCCAAGAAGGCCTAGGTTCCTACGAGCAGTACTTC,CASSQEGLGSYEQYF
TRBD2,TRBJ2-7,NA,TRBV12-3/TRBV12-4,TGTGCCAGCAGTAGGACTAGTGGGGGGGAGCAGTACTTC,CASSRTSGGEQYF
NA,TRBJ1-5,NA,TRBV3-1/TRBV3-2,TGTGCCAGCAGCCAGGGCAGCAATAGCAATCAGCCCCAGCATTTT,CASSQGSNSNQPQHF
TRBD1,TRBJ1-5,NA,TRBV6-2/TRBV6-3,TGTGCCAGCAGTTGGACAGGGGGGGTTGGACAGCCCCAGCATTTT,CASSWTGGVGQPQHF
TRBD1,TRBJ1-1,NA,TRBV18,TGTGCCAGCTCACCTCTCCCGACAGGGGAAACTGAAGCTTTCTTT,CASSPLPTGETEAFF
TRBD2,TRBJ2-2,NA,TRBV2,TGTGCCAGCAGTGAAGCTAGCGGGAGTGAGGAGCTGTTTTTT,CASSEASGSEELFF
TRBD1,TRBJ1-2,few,TRBV7-3,TGTGCCAGCAGCTTAAATCCTAGGAGGGCAGGGGGAGGCTACACCTTC,CASSLNPRRAGGGYTF
NA,TRBJ1-1,NA,TRBV7-6,TGTGCCAGCAGCTTAGGCGGGGGCACTGAAGCTTTCTTT,CASSLGGGTEAFF
NA,TRBJ2-5,NA,TRBV5-5,TGTGCCAGCACCAGCTTCCACCAAGAGACCCAGTACTTC,CASTSFHQETQYF
NA,TRBJ2-7,once,TRBV5-1,TGCGCCAGCAGCTTGCACCCTGACTCCTACGAGCAGTACTTC,CASSLHPDSYEQYF
NA,TRBJ1-1,few,TRBV6-5,TGTGCCAGCAGTTATCATGACGGCACTGAAGCTTTCTTT,CASSYHDGTEAFF
TRBD1,TRBJ1-2,NA,TRBV5-6,TGTGCCAGCAGCTTGTCCACAGGGGATCCTGGAACCTACTATGGCTACACCTTC,CASSLSTGDPGTYYGYTF
NA,TRBJ1-2,once,TRBV19,TGTGCCAGTAGTTCGGGTGTCCTAGGGGGCTACACCTTC,CASSSGVLGGYTF
NA,TRBJ1-4,NA,TRBV9,TGTGCCAGCAGCGCGACAGGTTACGGTGAAAAACTGTTTTTT,CASSATGYGEKLFF
TRBD2,TRBJ2-7,NA,TRBV20-1,TGCAGTGCTAGTTCCGGGACTAGCGCCTACGAGCAGTACTTC,CSASSGTSAYEQYF
TRBD2,TRBJ2-2,NA,TRBV7-3,TGTGCCAGCAGCTTGCCGACTAGCGGGTCGAGGGTCCTCCCCGGGGAGCTGTTTTTT,CASSLPTSGSRVLPGELFF
NA,TRBJ1-1,once,TRBV12-3/TRBV12-4,TGTGCCAGCAGCCCTATGAACACTGAAGCTTTCTTT,CASSPMNTEAFF
TRBD1,TRBJ1-2,NA,TRBV18,TGTGCCAGCTCACCACCCCAGGGGGTGGGGTATGGCTACACCTTC,CASSPPQGVGYGYTF
NA,TRBJ1-3,NA,TRBV11-2,TGTGCCAGCAGCTCGGGGGCACCCGGAAACACCATATATTTT,CASSSGAPGNTIYF
TRBD1,TRBJ1-5,once,TRBV7-3,TGTGCCAGCAGTCCAAACCCGGGACAGACGGCCCAGGGCAATCAGCCCCAGCATTTT,CASSPNPGQTAQGNQPQHF
NA,TRBJ1-3,NA,TRBV4-2,TGTGCCAGCAGCCAAGGAGCAACAAGTATAAACACCATATATTTT,CASSQGATSINTIYF
NA,TRBJ1-2,few,TRBV19,TGTGCCAGTAGTCACCGGGACGCTCCTATTAGAAGGTATGGCTACACCTTC,CASSHRDAPIRRYGYTF
TRBD2,TRBJ2-2,NA,TRBV7-2,TGTGCCAGCAGCGCGACTAGCGGGAGTGCCGGGGAGCTGTTTTTT,CASSATSGSAGELFF
TRBD1,TRBJ1-2,NA,TRBV9,TGTGCCAGCAGCGTAGATTCGGTGGCAGGGGGCAACTATGGCTACACCTTC,CASSVDSVAGGNYGYTF
NA,TRBJ2-2,NA,TRBV5-4,TGTGCCAGCAGCTCGACCACCGGGGAGCTGTTTTTT,CASSSTTGELFF
NA,TRBJ1-2,NA,TRBV15,TGTGCCACCAGCAGAGAGGACAGCCTTTCTAACTATGGCTACACCTTC,CATSREDSLSNYGYTF
NA,TRBJ1-4,few,TRBV5-6,TGTGCCAGCAGCCCCTGGGGGGGGCCTAATGAAAAACTGTTTTTT,CASSPWGGPNEKLFF
TRBD2,TRBJ2-1,NA,TRBV12-5,TGTGCTAGTGGTTTGGCCACTAGCGGGACTGTTCCCATCCCTTACAATGAGCAGTTCTTC,CASGLATSGTVPIPYNEQFF
NA,TRBJ2-5,NA,TRBV11-3,TGTGCCAGCAGCTTAGGTGACTCCCTCCAAGAGACCCAGTACTTC,CASSLGDSLQETQYF
TRBD1,TRBJ1-2,few,TRBV5-6,TGTGCCAGCAGCCAAGACAGGGTTCGTGTCTATGGCTACACCTTC,CASSQDRVRVYGYTF
NA,TRBJ2-2,NA,TRBV7-2,TGTGCCAGCAGCTTAGTGGCAGGGGTCGGGGAGCTGTTTTTT,CASSLVAGVGELFF
TRBD1,TRBJ1-2,NA,TRBV5-1,TGCGCCAGCAGCTTGGGACAGGGGGCGCTGGATGGCTACACCTTC,CASSLGQGALDGYTF
TRBD1,TRBJ2-5,NA,TRBV5-1,TGCGCCAGCAGTCCGGACAGGGGGCACGAGACCCAGTACTTC,CASSPDRGHETQYF
NA,TRBJ1-2,NA,TRBV19,TGTGCCAGTAGTATTGACTACTATGGCTACACCTTC,CASSIDYYGYTF
TRBD1,TRBJ1-2,NA,TRBV30,TGTGCCTGTCAGGACAGGACCATCTATGGCTACACCTTC,CACQDRTIYGYTF
NA,TRBJ1-5,once,TRBV7-8,TGTGCCAGCAGCTCTTCTTACCCAACCGGGTTGGCAGGCAATCAGCCCCAGCATTTT,CASSSSYPTGLAGNQPQHF
NA,TRBJ1-5,NA,TRBV7-2,TGTGCCAGCAGCTTAAGCCCGGGACGAGGCCAGCCCCAGCATTTT,CASSLSPGRGQPQHF
NA,TRBJ2-7,NA,TRBV7-2,TGTGCCAGCAGCTTAGGCCTCCGCTCCTACGAGCAGTACTTC,CASSLGLRSYEQYF
TRBD1,TRBJ1-1,NA,TRBV5-4,TGTGCCAGCAGACCCTGGACAGGGGGGTCGAACACTGAAGCTTTCTTT,CASRPWTGGSNTEAFF
NA,TRBJ1-1,few,TRBV5-6,TGTGCCAGCAGCCCGGGACTTAACACTGAAGCTTTCTTT,CASSPGLNTEAFF
TRBD2,TRBJ2-3,NA,TRBV24-1,TGTGCCACCAGTGATTTCCCGGGGGGTACGCAGTATTTT,CATSDFPGGTQYF
NA,TRBJ1-1,once,TRBV6-5,TGTGCCAGCGGTTCATTCCGGGGTGCTGAAGCTTTCTTT,CASGSFRGAEAFF
TRBD2,TRBJ2-3,NA,TRBV9,TGTGCCAGCAGCGTAGGACTAGCGGGAGCCATGGGCCCGGATACGCAGTATTTT,CASSVGLAGAMGPDTQYF
NA,TRBJ2-3,NA,TRBV11-2,TGTGCCAGCAGCTTTGCTGCCACAGATACGCAGTATTTT,CASSFAATDTQYF
TRBD1,TRBJ2-5,NA,TRBV5-1,TGCGCCAGCAGCACCGAGGTGACAGGGGAGCGGGAGACCCAGTACTTC,CASSTEVTGERETQYF
TRBD1,TRBJ1-2,few,TRBV18,TGTGCCAGCTCAAAGGACAGGGAGTACTATGGCTACACCTTC,CASSKDREYYGYTF
NA,TRBJ1-4,NA,TRBV30,TGTGCCGGGAGTCCCACCAGTCGGCGAGGGGTAGTTGAAAAACTGTTTTTT,CAGSPTSRRGVVEKLFF
TRBD1,TRBJ1-1,once,TRBV29-1,TGCAGCGTTTTACAGGGGACTGAAGCTTTCTTT,CSVLQGTEAFF
NA,TRBJ2-1,NA,TRBV5-4,TGTGCCAGCAGGGTGAGCCTGGCGGGCGATGAGCAGTTCTTC,CASRVSLAGDEQFF
NA,TRBJ1-5,NA,TRBV7-8,TGTGCCAGCACCTCTGTGGTCAGCAATCAGCCCCAGCATTTT,CASTSVVSNQPQHF
NA,TRBJ2-7,NA,TRBV7-9,TGTGCCAGCAGCTTAAGCCACGAGCAGTACTTC,CASSLSHEQYF
TRBD1,TRBJ2-2,NA,TRBV23-1,TGCGCCAGCAGTCAATGGACAGGGGGAGGAACCGGGGAGCTGTTTTTT,CASSQWTGGGTGELFF